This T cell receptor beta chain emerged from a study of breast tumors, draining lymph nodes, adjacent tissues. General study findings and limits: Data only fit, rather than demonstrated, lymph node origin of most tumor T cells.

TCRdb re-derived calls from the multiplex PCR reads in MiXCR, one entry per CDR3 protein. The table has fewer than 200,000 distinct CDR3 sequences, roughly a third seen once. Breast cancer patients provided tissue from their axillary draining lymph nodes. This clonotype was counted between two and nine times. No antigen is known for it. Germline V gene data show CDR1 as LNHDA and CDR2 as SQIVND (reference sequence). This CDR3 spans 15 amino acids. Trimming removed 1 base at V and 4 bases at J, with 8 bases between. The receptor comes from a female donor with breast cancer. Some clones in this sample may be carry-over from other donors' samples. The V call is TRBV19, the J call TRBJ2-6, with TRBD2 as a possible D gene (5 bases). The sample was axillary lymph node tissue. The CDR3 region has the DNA TGTGCCAGTAGTATAGTGGGAGAAGGGGCCAACGTCCTGACTTTC. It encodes CASSIVGEGANVLTF.